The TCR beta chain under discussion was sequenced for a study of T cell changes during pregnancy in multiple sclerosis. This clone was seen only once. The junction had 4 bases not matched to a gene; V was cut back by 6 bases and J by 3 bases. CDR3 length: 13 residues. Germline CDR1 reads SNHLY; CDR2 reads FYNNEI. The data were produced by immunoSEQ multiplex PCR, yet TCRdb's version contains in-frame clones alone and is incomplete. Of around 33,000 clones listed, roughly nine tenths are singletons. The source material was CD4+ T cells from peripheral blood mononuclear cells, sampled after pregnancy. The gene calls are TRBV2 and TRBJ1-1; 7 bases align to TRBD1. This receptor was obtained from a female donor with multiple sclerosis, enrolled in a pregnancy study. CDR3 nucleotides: TGTGCCAGCAGCCGACAGGGCCACACTGAAGCTTTCTTT. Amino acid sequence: CASSRQGHTEAFF.